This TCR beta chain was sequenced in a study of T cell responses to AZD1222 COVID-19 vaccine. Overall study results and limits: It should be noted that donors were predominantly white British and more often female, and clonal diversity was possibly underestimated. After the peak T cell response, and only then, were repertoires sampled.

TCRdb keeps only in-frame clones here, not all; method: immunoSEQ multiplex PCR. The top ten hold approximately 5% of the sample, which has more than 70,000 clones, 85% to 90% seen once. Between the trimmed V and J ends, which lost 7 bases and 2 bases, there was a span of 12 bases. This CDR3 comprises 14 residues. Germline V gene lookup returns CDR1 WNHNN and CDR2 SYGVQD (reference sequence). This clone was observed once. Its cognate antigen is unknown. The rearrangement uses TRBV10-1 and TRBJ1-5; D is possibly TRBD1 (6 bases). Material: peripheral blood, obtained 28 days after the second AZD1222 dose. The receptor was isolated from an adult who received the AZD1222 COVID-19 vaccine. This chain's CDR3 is CASISTGGNQPQHF. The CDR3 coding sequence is TGCGCCAGCATTTCGACAGGAGGCAATCAGCCCCAGCATTTT.